This T cell receptor beta chain was profiled in a study of cytomegalovirus exposure and HLA in healthy donors. Study background: Approximately 170 million T cells yielded roughly 120 million unique TCR beta sequences in earlier analysis.

Donors sampled were nominally healthy, though unrecorded immune exposures were likely. PCR amplification relied on 60 Vbeta primers (plus 13 Jbeta primers). TCRdb's table, derived via immunoSEQ multiplex PCR, lists solely in-frame clones and lacks some. The data hold 150,000 or so clones, with about 85% observed a single time. The trim removed 2 bases at V and 4 bases at J, leaving 11 bases unmatched. CDR3 length equals 16 residues. Germline V gives CDR1 SGHRS, CDR2 YFSETQ. The receptor's source is a male donor in good health and CMV-seropositive. Source material: PBMCs. The chain is built from TRBV5-1 and TRBJ2-5, with 7 nucleotides matching TRBD2. The CDR3 region is CASSLPPREVLETQYF. The CDR3 nucleotides are TGCGCCAGCAGCTTACCCCCCCGGGAGGTCTTAGAGACCCAGTACTTC.